This T cell receptor (beta chain) emerged from a study of OX40 agonist ivuxolimab in advanced cancers. Study background: It was ivuxolimab, an agonistic anti-OX40 (CD134) antibody, that patients were treated with. Patients in the trial were receiving intravenous ivuxolimab every 2 weeks, at doses of 0.01 to 10 mg/kg.

The table came from immunoSEQ multiplex PCR; TCRdb's copy has only in-frame clones and leaves some out. The table has 83,000 or so clones, approximately 83% seen once. With regard to this clone: Its antigen is unidentified.

There are 12 residues in the CDR3. Germline V gene lookup returns CDR1 MDHEN and CDR2 SYDVKM. V dropped 7 bases and J dropped 4 bases, with 10 bases sitting between them. Study-wide results and limits: Clones of CD4+ and CD8+ blood T cells grew by week 6 at doses of 0.1 to 3.0 mg/kg. Among the lowest peripheral clonal expansion occurred in 0.1-3.0 mg/kg partial responders.

The V call is TRBV28, the J call TRBJ1-1; no clear D. The sequence was obtained from an adult with an advanced solid tumor such as melanoma, head and neck, liver or kidney cancer. This material consisted of CD4+ or CD8+ T cells sorted from blood, taken in a trial of the OX40 agonist ivuxolimab. CDR3 sequence reads: CASKEVGTEAFF. CDR3 in DNA: TGTGCCAGCAAAGAGGTCGGCACTGAAGCTTTCTTT.